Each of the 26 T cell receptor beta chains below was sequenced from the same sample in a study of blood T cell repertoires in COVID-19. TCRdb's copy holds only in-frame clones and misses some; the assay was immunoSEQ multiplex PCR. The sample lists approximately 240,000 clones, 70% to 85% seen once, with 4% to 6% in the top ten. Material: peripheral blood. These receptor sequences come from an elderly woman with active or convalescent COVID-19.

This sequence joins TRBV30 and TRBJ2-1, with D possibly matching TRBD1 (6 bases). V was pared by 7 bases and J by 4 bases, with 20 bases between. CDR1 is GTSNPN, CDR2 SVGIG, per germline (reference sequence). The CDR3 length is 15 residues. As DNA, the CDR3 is TGTGCCTCCATCGGTGTGACAGGCAGGTACAATGAGCAGTTCTTC. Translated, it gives CASIGVTGRYNEQFF.

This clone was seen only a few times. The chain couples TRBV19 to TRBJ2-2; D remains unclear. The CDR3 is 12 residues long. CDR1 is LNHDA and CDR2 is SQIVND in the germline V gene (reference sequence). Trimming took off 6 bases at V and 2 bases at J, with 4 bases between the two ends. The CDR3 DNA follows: TGTGCCAGTAGCCTTAACACCGGGGAGCTGTTTTTT. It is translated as CASSLNTGELFF.

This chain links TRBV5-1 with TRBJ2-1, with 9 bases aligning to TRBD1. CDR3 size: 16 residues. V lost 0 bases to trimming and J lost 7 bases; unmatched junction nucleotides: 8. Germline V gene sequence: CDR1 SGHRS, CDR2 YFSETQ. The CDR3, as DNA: TGCGCCAGCAGCTTGGAACGACAGGGGGTCCGGAATGAGCAGTTCTTC. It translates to CASSLERQGVRNEQFF.

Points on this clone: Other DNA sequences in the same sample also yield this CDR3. The CDR3 DNA is TGTGCCAGCAGGCCGATGGACAGGGAGAACATTCAGTACTTC. This codes for CASRPMDRENIQYF. J is TRBJ2-4 and V is TRBV6-5; TRBD1 aligns across 8 bases. The CDR3 has 14 amino acids. V shed 6 bases, J shed 7 bases, and the junction held 8 bases outside the gene matches. Germline assignment: CDR1 MNHEY and CDR2 SVGAGI.

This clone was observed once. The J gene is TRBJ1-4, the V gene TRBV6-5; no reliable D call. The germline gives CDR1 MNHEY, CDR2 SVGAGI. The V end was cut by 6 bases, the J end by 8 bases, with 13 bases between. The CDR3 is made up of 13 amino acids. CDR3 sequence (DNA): TGTGCCAGCAGACAAGCGGGTGGGGAAAAACTGTTTTTT. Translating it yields CASRQAGGEKLFF.

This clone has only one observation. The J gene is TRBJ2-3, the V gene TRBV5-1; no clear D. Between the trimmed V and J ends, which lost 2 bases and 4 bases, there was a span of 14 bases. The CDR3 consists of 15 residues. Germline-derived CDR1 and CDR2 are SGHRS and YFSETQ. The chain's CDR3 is CASSFRQVLADTQYF. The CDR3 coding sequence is TGCGCCAGCAGCTTCCGGCAGGTACTTGCAGATACGCAGTATTTT.

CDR3 region: CASSTDGSPNEKLFF. CDR3 sequence (DNA): TGCGCCAGCAGCACTGACGGGTCCCCTAATGAAAAACTGTTTTTT. This sequence joins TRBV5-1 and TRBJ1-4; D is ambiguous. CDR3 length: 15 amino acids. Germline V gives CDR1 SGHRS, CDR2 YFSETQ. V was pared by 4 bases and J by 3 bases, with 13 bases between.

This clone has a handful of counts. The CDR3, as DNA: TGTGCCAGCAGTCTGAGGACGGCTAGCGGGAGGGGAGACGAGCAGTACTTC. It codes for CASSLRTASGRGDEQYF. The chain recombines TRBV28 with TRBJ2-7; TRBD2 agrees at 12 bases. The CDR3 spans 17 residues. With V trimmed by 5 bases and J by 5 bases, 13 bases remained unmatched. Per germline, CDR1 MDHEN and CDR2 SYDVKM.

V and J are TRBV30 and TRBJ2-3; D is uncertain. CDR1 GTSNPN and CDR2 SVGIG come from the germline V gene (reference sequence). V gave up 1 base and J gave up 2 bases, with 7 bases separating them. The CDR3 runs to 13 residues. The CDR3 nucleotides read TGTGCCTGGAGTGACCAAGCCACAGATACGCAGTATTTT. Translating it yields CAWSDQATDTQYF.

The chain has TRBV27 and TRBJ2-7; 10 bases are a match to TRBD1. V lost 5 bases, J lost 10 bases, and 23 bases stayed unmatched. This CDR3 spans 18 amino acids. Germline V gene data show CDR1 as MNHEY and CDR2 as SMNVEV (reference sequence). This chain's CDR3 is CASSRGGTGVLQRGPQYF. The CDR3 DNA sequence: TGTGCCAGCAGTCGAGGGGGGACAGGGGTGTTACAGCGGGGACCACAGTACTTC.

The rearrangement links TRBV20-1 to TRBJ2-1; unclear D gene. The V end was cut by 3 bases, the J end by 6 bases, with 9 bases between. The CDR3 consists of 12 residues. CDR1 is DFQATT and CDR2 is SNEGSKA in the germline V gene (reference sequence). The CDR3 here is CSASQAVNEQFF. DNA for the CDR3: TGCAGTGCTAGTCAGGCAGTCAATGAGCAGTTCTTC.

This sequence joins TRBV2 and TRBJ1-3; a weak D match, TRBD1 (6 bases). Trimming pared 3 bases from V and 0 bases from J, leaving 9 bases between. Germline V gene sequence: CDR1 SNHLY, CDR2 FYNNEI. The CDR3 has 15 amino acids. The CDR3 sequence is CASSDLDSSGNTIYF. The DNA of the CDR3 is TGTGCCAGCAGTGACCTGGACAGCTCTGGAAACACCATATATTTT.

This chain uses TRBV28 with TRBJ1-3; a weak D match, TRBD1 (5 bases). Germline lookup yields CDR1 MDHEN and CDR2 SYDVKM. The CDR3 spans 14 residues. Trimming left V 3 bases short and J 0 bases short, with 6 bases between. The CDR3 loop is CASSFGASGNTIYF. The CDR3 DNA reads TGTGCCAGCAGTTTTGGGGCCTCTGGAAACACCATATATTTT.

The DNA of the CDR3 is TGTGCCAGCAGTGCCCTTCAGATCCAGCCCCAGCATTTT. It encodes CASSALQIQPQHF. The chain is built from TRBV28 and TRBJ1-5, with unresolved D. The germline V gene has CDR1 MDHEN and CDR2 SYDVKM. Trimming left V 5 bases short and J 7 bases short, with 12 bases between. The length of the CDR3 is 13 residues.

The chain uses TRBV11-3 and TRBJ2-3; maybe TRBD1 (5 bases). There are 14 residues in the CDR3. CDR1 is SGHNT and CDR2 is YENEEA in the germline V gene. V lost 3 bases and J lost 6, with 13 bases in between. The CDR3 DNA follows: TGTGCCAGCAGCTTGCAGGGCCTGGCCGATACGCAGTATTTT. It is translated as CASSLQGLADTQYF.

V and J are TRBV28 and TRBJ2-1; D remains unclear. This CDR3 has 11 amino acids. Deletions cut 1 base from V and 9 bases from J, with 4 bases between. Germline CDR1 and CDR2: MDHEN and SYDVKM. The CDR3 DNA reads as TGTGCCAGCAGTTTATACGGTGAGCAGTTCTTC. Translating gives CASSLYGEQFF. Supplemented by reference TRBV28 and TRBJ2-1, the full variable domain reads DVKVTQSSRYLVKRTGEKVFLECVQDMDHENMFWYRQDPGLGLRLIYFSYDVKMKEKGDIPEGYSVSREKKERFSLILESASTNQTSMYLCASSLYGEQFFGPGTRLTVL.

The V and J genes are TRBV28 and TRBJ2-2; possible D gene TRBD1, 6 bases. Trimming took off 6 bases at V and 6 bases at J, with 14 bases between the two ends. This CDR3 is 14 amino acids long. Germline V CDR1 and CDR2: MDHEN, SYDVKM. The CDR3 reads CASSVRGFSGELFF. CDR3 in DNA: TGTGCCAGCAGCGTAAGGGGGTTCTCCGGGGAGCTGTTTTTT.

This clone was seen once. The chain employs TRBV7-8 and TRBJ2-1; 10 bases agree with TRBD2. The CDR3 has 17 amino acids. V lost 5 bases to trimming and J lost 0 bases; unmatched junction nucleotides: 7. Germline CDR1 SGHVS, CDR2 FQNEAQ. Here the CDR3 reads CASSLTSGWSSYNEQFF. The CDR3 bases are TGTGCCAGCAGCCTGACTAGCGGGTGGAGCTCCTACAATGAGCAGTTCTTC. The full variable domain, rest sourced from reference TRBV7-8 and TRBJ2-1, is GAGVSQSPRYKVAKRGQDVALRCDPISGHVSLFWYQQALGQGPEFLTYFQNEAQLDKSGLPSDRFFAERPEGSVSTLKIQRTQQEDSAVYLCASSLTSGWSSYNEQFFGPGTRLTVL.

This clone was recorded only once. In nucleotides, the CDR3 is TGTGCCTGGAGTACCACCGGACTGTGGGGTTCACCCCTCCACTTT. Amino acid sequence: CAWSTTGLWGSPLHF. This chain links TRBV30 with TRBJ1-6, with no clear D. Germline CDR1 is GTSNPN and CDR2 is SVGIG (reference sequence). V was trimmed by 2 bases and J by 9 bases, leaving 17 bases between them. This CDR3 is 15 amino acids long.

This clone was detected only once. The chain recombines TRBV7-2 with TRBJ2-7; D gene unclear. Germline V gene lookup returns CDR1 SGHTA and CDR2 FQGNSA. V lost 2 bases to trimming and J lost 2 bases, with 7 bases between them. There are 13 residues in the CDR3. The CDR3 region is CASSLLQTYEQYF. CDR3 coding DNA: TGTGCCAGCAGCTTATTACAGACCTACGAGCAGTACTTC. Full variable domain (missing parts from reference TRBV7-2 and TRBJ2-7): GAGVSQSPSNKVTEKGKDVELRCDPISGHTALYWYRQSLGQGLEFLIYFQGNSAPDKSGLPSDRFSAERTGGSVSTLTIQRTQQEDSAVYLCASSLLQTYEQYFGPGTRLTVT.

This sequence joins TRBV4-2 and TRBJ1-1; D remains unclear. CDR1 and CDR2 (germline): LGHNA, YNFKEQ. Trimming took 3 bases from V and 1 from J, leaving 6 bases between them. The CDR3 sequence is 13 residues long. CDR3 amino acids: CASSQRENTEAFF. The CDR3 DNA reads TGTGCCAGCAGCCAGCGGGAGAACACTGAAGCTTTCTTT.

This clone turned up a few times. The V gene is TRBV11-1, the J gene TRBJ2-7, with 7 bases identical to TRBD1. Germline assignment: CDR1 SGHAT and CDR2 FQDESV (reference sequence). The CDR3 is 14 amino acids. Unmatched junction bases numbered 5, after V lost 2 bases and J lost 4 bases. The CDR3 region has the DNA TGTGCCAGCAGCTTACTGGACAGGCCGTACGAGCAGTACTTC. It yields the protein CASSLLDRPYEQYF.

The CDR3 reads CASSETYFAYEQYF. Here the CDR3 DNA reads TGCGCCAGCAGTGAGACCTATTTCGCCTACGAGCAGTACTTC. V and J are TRBV10-1 and TRBJ2-7; D ambiguous. The V gene's germline CDR1 is WNHNN and CDR2 SYGVQD (reference sequence). V gave up 2 bases and J gave up 2 bases, with 10 bases separating them. This CDR3 spans 14 amino acids.

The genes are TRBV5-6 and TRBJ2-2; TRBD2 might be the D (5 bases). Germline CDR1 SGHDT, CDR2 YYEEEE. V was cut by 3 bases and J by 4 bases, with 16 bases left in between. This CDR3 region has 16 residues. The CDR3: CASSSLGPAGTGELFF. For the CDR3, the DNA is TGTGCCAGCAGCTCCCTGGGCCCCGCGGGCACCGGGGAGCTGTTTTTT.

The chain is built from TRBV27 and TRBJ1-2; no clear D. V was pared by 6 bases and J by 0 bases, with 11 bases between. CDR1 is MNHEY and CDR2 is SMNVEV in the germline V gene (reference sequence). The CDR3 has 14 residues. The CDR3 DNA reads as TGTGCCAGCAGATTTTCGCAGTCTAACTATGGCTACACCTTC. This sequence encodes CASRFSQSNYGYTF.

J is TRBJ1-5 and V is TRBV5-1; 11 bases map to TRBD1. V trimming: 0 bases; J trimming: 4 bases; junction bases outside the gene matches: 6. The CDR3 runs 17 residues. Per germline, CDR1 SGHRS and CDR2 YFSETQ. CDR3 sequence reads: CASSLGTGGLGNQPQHF. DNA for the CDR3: TGCGCCAGCAGCTTGGGGACAGGGGGCCTTGGTAATCAGCCCCAGCATTTT.